These T cell receptor beta chains were read from a single sample in a study of human T cells and chemical hapten exposure. In TCRdb, the RACE reads were re-called with MiXCR into one record per CDR3 protein. The data hold 360,000 or so distinct CDR3 sequences, with more than 5% observed a single time. Sequenced material: whole blood, taken in connection with sensitization to the hapten diphenylcyclopropenone (DPC). These receptor sequences come from a woman aged 18 to 35 with alopecia areata. Some clones in this sample may be carry-over from other donors' samples. Each CDR3 is given with its conserved first and last residue. A D gene is named only where the DNA matches it firmly. Clone size is stated in some rows and not others, as once, few, many or a class when expanded.

-,few,TRBV7-6,TRBJ1-1,CASSRADGWNTEAFF,TGTGCCAGCAGCCGGGCGGACGGGTGGAACACTGAAGCTTTCTTT
-,few,TRBV12-3/TRBV12-4,TRBJ2-3,CASSLSTQGRKTDTQYF,TGTGCCAGCAGTTTATCCACCCAGGGGAGGAAAACAGATACGCAGTATTTT
-,few,TRBV20-1,TRBJ2-7,CSASGASYEQYF,TGCAGTGCTAGCGGGGCCTCCTACGAGCAGTACTTC
-,-,TRBV7-9,TRBJ1-3,CASSSSQALSGNTIYF,TGTGCCAGCAGCTCTAGTCAGGCCCTCTCTGGAAACACCATATATTTT
-,many,TRBV12-3/TRBV12-4,TRBJ2-1,CASSPRRYNEQFF,TGTGCCAGCAGCCCGAGACGGTACAATGAGCAGTTCTTC
-,many,TRBV28,TRBJ1-2,CASSFQGWQGYTF,TGTGCCAGCAGTTTCCAGGGGTGGCAGGGCTACACCTTC
-,few,TRBV18,TRBJ1-2,CASSPPTAGSYGYTF,TGTGCCAGCTCACCACCGACGGCCGGCAGCTATGGCTACACCTTC
-,-,TRBV7-2,TRBJ1-1,CASSLATGSRTEAFF,TGTGCCAGCAGCTTAGCGACCGGATCACGGACTGAAGCTTTCTTT
-,-,TRBV19,TRBJ2-7,CASSRATGGYEQYF,TGTGCCAGTAGTCGAGCAACTGGAGGCTACGAGCAGTACTTC
-,-,TRBV27,TRBJ2-7,CARRGEAPPEQYF,TGTGCCAGGCGAGGGGAGGCTCCCCCCGAGCAGTACTTC
-,-,TRBV12-3/TRBV12-4,TRBJ2-3,CASSDGQVSDTQYF,TGTGCCAGTTCGGACGGCCAAGTTTCAGATACGCAGTATTTT
-,many,TRBV9,TRBJ2-3,CASSVGSPDTQYF,TGTGCCAGCAGCGTAGGATCCCCAGATACGCAGTATTTT
-,many,TRBV7-9,TRBJ2-3,CASSLVRGSRRTDTQYF,TGTGCCAGCAGCTTAGTGAGGGGCAGCCGCCGCACAGATACGCAGTATTTT
TRBD1,many,TRBV27,TRBJ1-2,CASSSSTGGFGYTF,TGTGCCAGCAGTTCCTCAACAGGGGGCTTTGGCTACACCTTC
-,-,TRBV14,TRBJ1-1,CASSQERTALNTEAFF,TGTGCCAGCAGCCAAGAACGGACAGCCTTGAACACTGAAGCTTTCTTT
-,-,TRBV3-1,TRBJ1-5,CASSQMSGDNQPQHF,TGTGCCAGCAGCCAAATGTCGGGCGACAATCAGCCCCAGCATTTT
-,-,TRBV19,TRBJ2-1,CASSSPSVIYEQFF,TGTGCCAGTAGTAGCCCTAGCGTGATCTATGAGCAGTTCTTC
-,-,TRBV12-3/TRBV12-4,TRBJ1-2,CASSLAEQGGNGYTF,TGTGCCAGCAGTTTAGCGGAACAGGGTGGCAATGGCTACACCTTC
-,many,TRBV28,TRBJ2-3,CASSLWVVSKDYTDTQYF,TGTGCCAGCAGTTTATGGGTGGTCTCAAAGGATTACACAGATACGCAGTATTTT
TRBD2,few,TRBV6-1,TRBJ2-7,CASKASGGPGYEQYF,TGTGCCAGCAAGGCTAGCGGGGGGCCCGGCTACGAGCAGTACTTC
-,-,TRBV7-9,TRBJ1-5,CASSPLGEGQPQHF,TGTGCCAGCAGCCCCCTTGGGGAGGGCCAGCCCCAGCATTTT
-,-,TRBV6-5,TRBJ1-4,CASSYVTRVDPEKLFF,TGTGCCAGCAGTTACGTGACCAGGGTAGACCCAGAAAAACTGTTTTTT
-,many,TRBV4-1,TRBJ2-2,CASSRDRLYNGELFF,TGCGCCAGCAGCCGCGACAGGTTATACAACGGGGAGCTGTTTTTT
-,-,TRBV7-2,TRBJ1-2,CASSWADENYGYTF,TGTGCCAGCAGCTGGGCAGACGAGAACTATGGCTACACCTTC
-,many,TRBV7-9,TRBJ2-3,CASSLSDTQYF,TGTGCCAGCAGTTTATCAGATACGCAGTATTTT
-,-,TRBV5-1,TRBJ1-1,CASSPGPPEAFF,TGCGCCAGCAGCCCAGGACCGCCTGAAGCTTTCTTT
-,many,TRBV12-5,TRBJ1-3,CASGLGHPGNTIYF,TGTGCTAGTGGCCTAGGACACCCTGGAAACACCATATATTTT
-,many,TRBV11-2,TRBJ2-7,CASADSYEQYF,TGTGCCAGCGCTGACTCCTACGAGCAGTACTTC
-,many,TRBV6-5,TRBJ1-1,CASRPPPWERTEAFF,TGTGCCAGCAGGCCCCCTCCCTGGGAGAGAACTGAAGCTTTCTTT
TRBD2,many,TRBV28,TRBJ2-1,CASSPQLAGVYNEQFF,TGTGCCAGCAGCCCACAACTAGCGGGGGTCTACAATGAGCAGTTCTTC
-,many,TRBV6-2/TRBV6-3,TRBJ1-5,CASRRSEDQPQHF,TGTGCCAGCAGACGCTCAGAGGATCAGCCCCAGCATTTT
-,many,TRBV27,TRBJ1-5,CASRDINNQPQHF,TGTGCCAGCCGCGACATTAACAATCAGCCCCAGCATTTT
-,-,TRBV3-1,TRBJ1-1,CASRLQGGSPEAFF,TGTGCCAGCAGGCTACAGGGTGGGAGTCCTGAAGCTTTCTTT